The rows below give T cell receptor beta chains drawn from one sample of a study of long-term antiretroviral therapy in people with HIV. Here immunoSEQ multiplex PCR was the method, and the copy in TCRdb shows in-frame clones only, minus some. The table includes about 7,800 clones, roughly 80% detected once. Here the sequenced sample was unsorted PBMCs, taken 0.6 years before starting antiretroviral therapy. Receptors were obtained from a man aged 40-55 years with HIV. CDR3s include the opening cysteine and the closing phenylalanine or tryptophan. D genes are given only for firm matches. Where a row states a size, it is once, few, many or the class of an expanded clone; other rows omit it.

cdr3_nt: TGTGCCAGCAGCTTTGGGGACATGACTGAAGCTTTCTTT
cdr3_aa: CASSFGDMTEAFF
v_call: TRBV7-8
d_call: -
j_call: TRBJ1-1
clone_size: -

cdr3_nt: TGTGCCAGTAGTCATCGTCGGGACAGGGGACAGGAAAAACTGTTTTTT
cdr3_aa: CASSHRRDRGQEKLFF
v_call: TRBV19
d_call: TRBD1
j_call: TRBJ1-4
clone_size: -

cdr3_nt: TGTGCCAGCAGCTTAGGCCCCACAGGGCACTATGGCTACACCTTC
cdr3_aa: CASSLGPTGHYGYTF
v_call: TRBV7-9
d_call: -
j_call: TRBJ1-2
clone_size: -

cdr3_nt: TGTGCCAGCAGGGTTTATTCAGATCCCTCCTACGAGCAGTACTTC
cdr3_aa: CASRVYSDPSYEQYF
v_call: TRBV6-1
d_call: -
j_call: TRBJ2-7
clone_size: -

cdr3_nt: TGTGCCTGGAGTGTAAAAGGGAATGAGCAGTTCTTC
cdr3_aa: CAWSVKGNEQFF
v_call: TRBV30
d_call: -
j_call: TRBJ2-1
clone_size: few

cdr3_nt: TGTGCCAGCAGTTATACAGGGGAGATTGCCAAAAACATTCAGTACTTC
cdr3_aa: CASSYTGEIAKNIQYF
v_call: TRBV6-5
d_call: TRBD1
j_call: TRBJ2-4
clone_size: -

cdr3_nt: TGTGCCAGCTCACCCGGGAAAGGGGCGCGGGAGCCCCTCCACTTT
cdr3_aa: CASSPGKGAREPLHF
v_call: TRBV18
d_call: -
j_call: TRBJ1-6
clone_size: -

cdr3_nt: TGTGCCAGCAGCTTAGCGTGGCGGGGGGGGCAAGAGACCCAGTACTTC
cdr3_aa: CASSLAWRGGQETQYF
v_call: TRBV7-7
d_call: TRBD2
j_call: TRBJ2-5
clone_size: -

cdr3_nt: TGTGCCAGCAGCTTACAAGTCCCACGCAATGAGCAGTTCTTC
cdr3_aa: CASSLQVPRNEQFF
v_call: TRBV7-2
d_call: -
j_call: TRBJ2-1
clone_size: -

cdr3_nt: TGTGCCAGCAGCTTAAGTAGCAATCAGCCCCAGCATTTT
cdr3_aa: CASSLSSNQPQHF
v_call: TRBV7-9
d_call: -
j_call: TRBJ1-5
clone_size: -

cdr3_nt: TGTGCCAGCAGCTTAGCTGGGACAGGGGGCGGTTCACCCCTCCACTTT
cdr3_aa: CASSLAGTGGGSPLHF
v_call: TRBV11-2
d_call: TRBD1
j_call: TRBJ1-6
clone_size: -

cdr3_nt: TGTGCCAGCAGTTACCTCCCGGACAGCCGGGTCTACGAGCAGTACTTC
cdr3_aa: CASSYLPDSRVYEQYF
v_call: TRBV6-5
d_call: -
j_call: TRBJ2-7
clone_size: -

cdr3_nt: TGTGCCAGCAGCCTAACAAGGCACAATGAGCAGTTCTTC
cdr3_aa: CASSLTRHNEQFF
v_call: TRBV7-3
d_call: -
j_call: TRBJ2-1
clone_size: -

cdr3_nt: TGTGCCACCAGCAGAGAAATCGACAGGGGCTACGAGCAGTACTTC
cdr3_aa: CATSREIDRGYEQYF
v_call: TRBV15
d_call: TRBD1
j_call: TRBJ2-7
clone_size: -

cdr3_nt: TGCGCCAGCAGCTTGTTGGGGGGCATCGGGGAGACCCAGTACTTC
cdr3_aa: CASSLLGGIGETQYF
v_call: TRBV5-1
d_call: -
j_call: TRBJ2-5
clone_size: -

cdr3_nt: TGTGCCAGCTCACCTCGGACAGGGAAGGGTCACAATGAGCAGTTCTTC
cdr3_aa: CASSPRTGKGHNEQFF
v_call: TRBV18
d_call: TRBD1
j_call: TRBJ2-1
clone_size: -

cdr3_nt: TGCGCCAGCAGCCAACGACAGGGGGCAGATGAAAAACTGTTTTTT
cdr3_aa: CASSQRQGADEKLFF
v_call: TRBV4-1
d_call: TRBD1
j_call: TRBJ1-4
clone_size: -

cdr3_nt: TGCGCCAGCAGCCTCCAACCGGGACAGGGTTTCGAGCAGTACTTC
cdr3_aa: CASSLQPGQGFEQYF
v_call: TRBV4-1
d_call: TRBD1
j_call: TRBJ2-7
clone_size: -

cdr3_nt: TGCAGCGTTTCGCAGGGAATCTATGGCTACACCTTC
cdr3_aa: CSVSQGIYGYTF
v_call: TRBV29-1
d_call: -
j_call: TRBJ1-2
clone_size: -

cdr3_nt: TGTGCCAGTAGTATAGTAGGGGGTAGCAATCAGCCCCAGCATTTT
cdr3_aa: CASSIVGGSNQPQHF
v_call: TRBV19
d_call: -
j_call: TRBJ1-5
clone_size: -

cdr3_nt: TGTGCCAGCCGGACAGGTGCAACTAATGAAAAACTGTTTTTT
cdr3_aa: CASRTGATNEKLFF
v_call: TRBV7-8
d_call: TRBD1
j_call: TRBJ1-4
clone_size: once

cdr3_nt: TGTGCCTGGAGCCCCGGAGGCAGGTTGGCCGGGGAGCTGTTTTTT
cdr3_aa: CAWSPGGRLAGELFF
v_call: TRBV30
d_call: -
j_call: TRBJ2-2
clone_size: -

cdr3_nt: TGTGCCAGCAGCTTACCGAAACTCCCGTACGAGCAGTACTTC
cdr3_aa: CASSLPKLPYEQYF
v_call: TRBV11-2
d_call: -
j_call: TRBJ2-7
clone_size: -

cdr3_nt: TGTGCCAGCAGCTCCCGACAGAAGCAGTTCTTC
cdr3_aa: CASSSRQKQFF
v_call: TRBV5-6
d_call: -
j_call: TRBJ2-1
clone_size: -

cdr3_nt: TGTGCCATCAGTGACGACGTGGATGTCTACGAGCAGTACTTC
cdr3_aa: CAISDDVDVYEQYF
v_call: TRBV10-3
d_call: -
j_call: TRBJ2-7
clone_size: -

cdr3_nt: TGTGCCAGCTCACCAAATGGACAGCTCTATGGCTACACCTTC
cdr3_aa: CASSPNGQLYGYTF
v_call: TRBV18
d_call: -
j_call: TRBJ1-2
clone_size: -

cdr3_nt: TGTGCCAGCTCACCAAGGGGGTCCTACGAGCAGTACTTC
cdr3_aa: CASSPRGSYEQYF
v_call: TRBV18
d_call: -
j_call: TRBJ2-7
clone_size: -

cdr3_nt: TGTGCCAGCAGCCTCTTCCAGGGGGCCCGCGAGCAGTACTTC
cdr3_aa: CASSLFQGAREQYF
v_call: TRBV28
d_call: TRBD1
j_call: TRBJ2-7
clone_size: -

cdr3_nt: TGCGCCAGCAGTCATCCGGGACAGCCTAATTCACCCCTCCACTTT
cdr3_aa: CASSHPGQPNSPLHF
v_call: TRBV23-1
d_call: TRBD1
j_call: TRBJ1-6
clone_size: few

cdr3_nt: TGTGCCATCAGTGAAACAGGGGCTCCGAACACTGAAGCTTTCTTT
cdr3_aa: CAISETGAPNTEAFF
v_call: TRBV10-3
d_call: TRBD1
j_call: TRBJ1-1
clone_size: -

cdr3_nt: TGTGCCAGCAGTTACGGACTAGCGGGGACCAATGAGCAGTTCTTC
cdr3_aa: CASSYGLAGTNEQFF
v_call: TRBV6-5
d_call: TRBD2
j_call: TRBJ2-1
clone_size: -

cdr3_nt: TGCAGCGTTGAAACCGCAGGGCTTACGAACACTGAAGCTTTCTTT
cdr3_aa: CSVETAGLTNTEAFF
v_call: TRBV29-1
d_call: -
j_call: TRBJ1-1
clone_size: -

cdr3_nt: TGTGCCAGCAGCTTGAGACAGGGGTACTACGAGCAGTACTTC
cdr3_aa: CASSLRQGYYEQYF
v_call: TRBV7-9
d_call: TRBD1
j_call: TRBJ2-7
clone_size: few

cdr3_nt: TGTGCCAGTCGAGGTGGGGCAACTAATGAAAAACTGTTTTTT
cdr3_aa: CASRGGATNEKLFF
v_call: TRBV19
d_call: -
j_call: TRBJ1-4
clone_size: -

cdr3_nt: TGTGCCAGCAGTGAACAGGGTGGGATGGGCTATGGCTACACCTTC
cdr3_aa: CASSEQGGMGYGYTF
v_call: TRBV6-1
d_call: -
j_call: TRBJ1-2
clone_size: -

cdr3_nt: TGCGCCAGCAGCTCTACAGGGGGGGGTGAGCAGTTCTTC
cdr3_aa: CASSSTGGGEQFF
v_call: TRBV5-1
d_call: -
j_call: TRBJ2-1
clone_size: -

cdr3_nt: TGTGCCAGCAGTGAAGCGCTGGCGGGACAGGGGGCCTTTAACTATGGCTACACCTTC
cdr3_aa: CASSEALAGQGAFNYGYTF
v_call: TRBV6-1
d_call: TRBD1
j_call: TRBJ1-2
clone_size: -

cdr3_nt: TGTGCCAGCAGGGGCCCCAATGGAAACACCATATATTTT
cdr3_aa: CASRGPNGNTIYF
v_call: TRBV6-1
d_call: -
j_call: TRBJ1-3
clone_size: -

cdr3_nt: TGTGCCAGCAGAAAAGGAGATGGGGAAAAACTGTTTTTT
cdr3_aa: CASRKGDGEKLFF
v_call: TRBV6-1
d_call: -
j_call: TRBJ1-4
clone_size: -

cdr3_nt: TGTGCCAGCAGCTTGGGGGCAGGGGGCAATCAGCCCCAGCATTTT
cdr3_aa: CASSLGAGGNQPQHF
v_call: TRBV5-6
d_call: -
j_call: TRBJ1-5
clone_size: -

cdr3_nt: TGTGCCAGCTCACTGACAGGGAGAACTGAAGCTTTCTTT
cdr3_aa: CASSLTGRTEAFF
v_call: TRBV18
d_call: TRBD1
j_call: TRBJ1-1
clone_size: medium-sized

cdr3_nt: TGTGCCAGCAGTACAATGAACACTGAAGCTTTCTTT
cdr3_aa: CASSTMNTEAFF
v_call: TRBV7-3
d_call: -
j_call: TRBJ1-1
clone_size: -

cdr3_nt: TGTGCCAGTAGTATAGGAGGGGCCAGCAATCAGCCCCAGCATTTT
cdr3_aa: CASSIGGASNQPQHF
v_call: TRBV19
d_call: -
j_call: TRBJ1-5
clone_size: -

cdr3_nt: TGTGCCAGCAGCTTTAGCGGCGCCCCTCCCGGGGAGCTGTTTTTT
cdr3_aa: CASSFSGAPPGELFF
v_call: TRBV5-5
d_call: -
j_call: TRBJ2-2
clone_size: -

cdr3_nt: TGTGCCAGCAGGTATACAGGTCTCGGTCAGCCCCAGCATTTT
cdr3_aa: CASRYTGLGQPQHF
v_call: TRBV7-2
d_call: -
j_call: TRBJ1-5
clone_size: few

cdr3_nt: TGTGCCAGCAGCGCAACCGACTCAGCTCCAGAGAACACTGAAGCTTTCTTT
cdr3_aa: CASSATDSAPENTEAFF
v_call: TRBV13
d_call: -
j_call: TRBJ1-1
clone_size: -

cdr3_nt: TGCGCCAGCAGCTCCCCCGGGACTAGCGGGGAGTCCTACGAGCAGTACTTC
cdr3_aa: CASSSPGTSGESYEQYF
v_call: TRBV5-1
d_call: TRBD2
j_call: TRBJ2-7
clone_size: -

cdr3_nt: TGTGCCAGCAGCCTAGACAGGGGGTCTGGAAACACCATATATTTT
cdr3_aa: CASSLDRGSGNTIYF
v_call: TRBV2
d_call: TRBD1
j_call: TRBJ1-3
clone_size: -

cdr3_nt: TGTGCCAGCAGTGATACAGGGACGACGTCCCAGTACTTC
cdr3_aa: CASSDTGTTSQYF
v_call: TRBV6-1
d_call: -
j_call: TRBJ2-5
clone_size: once

cdr3_nt: TGTGCCTGGAGGATCAAAGACAGGGTCGGGGCCAACGTCCTGACTTTC
cdr3_aa: CAWRIKDRVGANVLTF
v_call: TRBV30
d_call: TRBD1
j_call: TRBJ2-6
clone_size: -

cdr3_nt: TGTGCCAGCAGTTCGCATCCCGGGACAATCTCATATGGCTACACCTTC
cdr3_aa: CASSSHPGTISYGYTF
v_call: TRBV6-5
d_call: -
j_call: TRBJ1-2
clone_size: -

cdr3_nt: TGTGCCAGCAGTGAAGAGGGCTTCTATGGCTACACCTTC
cdr3_aa: CASSEEGFYGYTF
v_call: TRBV2
d_call: -
j_call: TRBJ1-2
clone_size: -

cdr3_nt: TGCGCCAGCAGCTTGGGACCTGGGGCGTCTTTTGCAGGGCCCAAAAACATTCAGTACTTC
cdr3_aa: CASSLGPGASFAGPKNIQYF
v_call: TRBV5-1
d_call: -
j_call: TRBJ2-4
clone_size: -

cdr3_nt: TGTGCCAGCAGTCAGCAGGGGCGATATCAGCCCCAGCATTTT
cdr3_aa: CASSQQGRYQPQHF
v_call: TRBV27
d_call: -
j_call: TRBJ1-5
clone_size: -

cdr3_nt: TGTGCCAGCAGGGAAACAGGGATCGATGGCTACACCTTC
cdr3_aa: CASRETGIDGYTF
v_call: TRBV7-9
d_call: -
j_call: TRBJ1-2
clone_size: -

cdr3_nt: TGTGCCAGCAGCCGACAGGGGGGAACTGAAGCTTTCTTT
cdr3_aa: CASSRQGGTEAFF
v_call: TRBV7-9
d_call: TRBD1
j_call: TRBJ1-1
clone_size: -

cdr3_nt: TGCGCCAGCAGCTTGGTCGGACAGGAGGTGAGGCGACTGTTTTTT
cdr3_aa: CASSLVGQEVRRLFF
v_call: TRBV5-1
d_call: TRBD1
j_call: TRBJ1-4
clone_size: -

cdr3_nt: TGTGCCAGCAGCCGTACAGGGGAGGGCTATGGCTACACCTTC
cdr3_aa: CASSRTGEGYGYTF
v_call: TRBV5-6
d_call: TRBD1
j_call: TRBJ1-2
clone_size: -

cdr3_nt: TGTGCCACCAGCGTTGCGCCTAGCGGGCCCGACGAGCAGTACTTC
cdr3_aa: CATSVAPSGPDEQYF
v_call: TRBV15
d_call: TRBD2
j_call: TRBJ2-7
clone_size: once